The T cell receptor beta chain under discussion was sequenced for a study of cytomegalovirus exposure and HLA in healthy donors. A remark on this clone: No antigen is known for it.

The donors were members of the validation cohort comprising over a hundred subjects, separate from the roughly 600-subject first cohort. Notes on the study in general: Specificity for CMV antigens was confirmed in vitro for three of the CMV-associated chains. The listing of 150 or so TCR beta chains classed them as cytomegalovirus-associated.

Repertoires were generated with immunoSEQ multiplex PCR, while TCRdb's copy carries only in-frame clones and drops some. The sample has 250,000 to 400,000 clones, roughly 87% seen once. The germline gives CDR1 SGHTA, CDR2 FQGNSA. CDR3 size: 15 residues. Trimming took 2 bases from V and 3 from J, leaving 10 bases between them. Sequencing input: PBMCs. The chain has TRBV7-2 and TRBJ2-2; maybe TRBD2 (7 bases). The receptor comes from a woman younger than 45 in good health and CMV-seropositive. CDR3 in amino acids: CASSLTGRDTGELFF. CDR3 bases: TGTGCCAGCAGCTTAACAGGGAGGGACACCGGGGAGCTGTTTTTT.